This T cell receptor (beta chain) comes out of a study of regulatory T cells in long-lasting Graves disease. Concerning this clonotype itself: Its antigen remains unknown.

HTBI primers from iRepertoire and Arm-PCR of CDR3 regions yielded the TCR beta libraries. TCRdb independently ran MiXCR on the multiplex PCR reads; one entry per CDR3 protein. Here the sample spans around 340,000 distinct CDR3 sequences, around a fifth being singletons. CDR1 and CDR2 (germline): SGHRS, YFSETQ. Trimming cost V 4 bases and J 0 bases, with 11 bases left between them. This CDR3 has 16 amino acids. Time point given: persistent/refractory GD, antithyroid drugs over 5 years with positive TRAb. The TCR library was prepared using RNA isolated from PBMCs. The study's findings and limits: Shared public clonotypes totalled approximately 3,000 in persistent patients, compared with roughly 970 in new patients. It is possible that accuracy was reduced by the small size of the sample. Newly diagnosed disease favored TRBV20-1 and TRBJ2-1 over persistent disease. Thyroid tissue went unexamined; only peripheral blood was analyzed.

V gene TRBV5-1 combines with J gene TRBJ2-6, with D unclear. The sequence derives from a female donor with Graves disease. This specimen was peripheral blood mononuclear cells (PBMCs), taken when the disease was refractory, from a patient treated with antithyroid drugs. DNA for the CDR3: TGCGCCAGCAGCCTGGACCTTAGCTCTGGGGCCAACGTCCTGACTTTC. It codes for CASSLDLSSGANVLTF. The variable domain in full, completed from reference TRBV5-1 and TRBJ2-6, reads KAGVTQTPRYLIKTRGQQVTLSCSPISGHRSVSWYQQTPGQGLQFLFEYFSETQRNKGNFPGRFSGRQFSNSRSEMNVSTLELGDSALYLCASSLDLSSGANVLTFGAGSRLTVL.